These 5 T cell receptor beta chains originate from one sample sequenced in a study of blood T cell repertoires in COVID-19. Sequencing was performed with immunoSEQ multiplex PCR; in TCRdb, only in-frame clones are kept and a portion is missing. The sample consists of 190,000 or so clones, about 83% of them appearing once. Sequencing was done on a sample of peripheral blood. Every receptor here comes from a woman under 30 who had recovered from COVID-19.

This clone was picked up one time. This chain uses TRBV4-1 with TRBJ1-5; tentative D call: TRBD1 (6 bases). The germline V and J ends were trimmed by 2 bases and 2 bases, with 13 bases remaining between them. The CDR3 has 16 amino acids. The germline V gene encodes CDR1 MGHRA and CDR2 YSYEKL. This CDR3 reads CASSQRGDTGNQPQHF. The CDR3 DNA sequence: TGCGCCAGCAGCCAAAGAGGGGACACTGGCAATCAGCCCCAGCATTTT.

The chain recombines TRBV29-1 with TRBJ2-4; a weak D match, TRBD2 (6 bases). Germline V gene data show CDR1 as SQVTM and CDR2 as ANQGSEA. The CDR3 loop spans 13 amino acids. The germline V and J ends were trimmed by 6 bases and 7 bases, with 16 bases remaining between them. CDR3 DNA sequence: TGCAGCGTCGACCCACTGCGGGACAACATTCAGTACTTC. Translating it yields CSVDPLRDNIQYF.

The chain links TRBV7-3 to TRBJ2-6, with a weak D call TRBD1 (7 bases). Trimming stripped 2 bases from V and 0 bases from J, with 11 bases between. CDR3 length: 17 residues. The germline CDR1 and CDR2 sequences are SGHTA and FQGTGA. This CDR3 reads CASSLGQGGSGANVLTF. The DNA of the CDR3 is TGTGCCAGCAGCTTAGGCCAGGGGGGCTCTGGGGCCAACGTCCTGACTTTC.

The V and J genes are TRBV5-1 and TRBJ2-6; D is perhaps TRBD1 (5 bases). With 6 bases removed from V and 3 bases from J, the gap between germline ends came to 10 bases. Germline CDR1 is SGHRS and CDR2 is YFSETQ. CDR3 length equals 14 residues. The CDR3 region has the DNA TGCGCCAGCATGGACACCAGTGGGGCCAACGTCCTGACTTTC. Protein sequence: CASMDTSGANVLTF.

The rearrangement links TRBV18 to TRBJ2-3; 7 positions agree with TRBD1. After removal of 4 bases from V and 1 base from J, the junction contained 8 bases not matched to a gene. The CDR3 runs to 16 residues. Per the germline V gene, CDR1 is KGHSH and CDR2 is LQKENI. CDR3 DNA sequence: TGTGCCAGCTCACTAAATCGACAGGGAGGCACAGATACGCAGTATTTT. It yields the protein CASSLNRQGGTDTQYF.